This T cell receptor (beta chain) originates from a study of graft-versus-host responses after intestinal transplantation. Repertoires were generated with immunoSEQ multiplex PCR, while TCRdb's copy carries only in-frame clones and drops some. This sample has some 40,000 clones, with about 90% found just once. Processing was applied to graft tissue in order to liberate intraepithelial and lamina propria lymphocytes. The V end was cut by 5 bases, the J end by 4 bases, with 5 bases between. This CDR3 has 11 amino acids. Germline CDR1 MNHEY, CDR2 SVGAGI. In the case of this clone: As yet, its antigen is unknown.

Study conclusions and caveats: Recipient marrow harbored GvH clones, some of which surfaced first in ileum or blood.

This sample comprised ileum tissue, obtained approximately 200 days after intestinal transplant. The rearrangement links TRBV6-5 to TRBJ1-2; no firm D call. The TCR was taken from a human patient who received an intestinal transplant, so some T cells may come from the graft donor. The CDR3 spells CASSGGYGYTF. The CDR3, as DNA: TGTGCCAGCAGTGGCGGCTATGGCTACACCTTC.